This T cell receptor beta chain was found in a study of shared clonotypes between healthy human individuals. Study background: For every donor, three CD4 naive, three CD4 memory, two CD8 naive and one CD8 memory plates were used. Findings and limits, study-wide: Depth was large, yet rarefaction showed that sorted-subset sequencing was incomplete. The study found lower generation probabilities in non-shared clonotypes than in those shared by all four donors.

For sorted subsets, about 200 ng DNA per replicate equaled roughly 30,000 T cell genomes. TCRdb keeps only in-frame clones here, not all; method: immunoSEQ multiplex PCR. The sample carries approximately 350,000 clones, roughly 96% recorded once. This clone was found a few times. The antigen is unknown. The germline gives CDR1 SEHNR, CDR2 FQNEAQ (reference sequence). V lost 3 bases to trimming and J lost 8 bases, with 13 bases between them. The CDR3 sequence is 13 residues long. The TCR was taken from a man between 25 and 39 years old in good health. V is TRBV7-9 and J is TRBJ1-2; D is undetermined. The sequenced sample consisted of memory CD8+ T cells sorted from blood. Subset given: CD45RO+ cells pooled with CCR7-negative TemRA cells. The CDR3 sequence is CASSLIGLMGYTF. CDR3 DNA: TGTGCCAGCAGCTTGATCGGACTGATGGGCTACACCTTC. Complete variable domain (other parts from reference TRBV7-9 and TRBJ1-2): DTGVSQNPRHKITKRGQNVTFRCDPISEHNRLYWYRQTLGQGPEFLTYFQNEAQLEKSRLLSDRFSAERPKGSFSTLEIQRTEQGDSAMYLCASSLIGLMGYTFGSGTRLTVV.